The next 26 T cell receptor beta chains were all read from a single sample in a study of patients and donors after allogeneic stem cell transplantation. TCRdb reprocessed the RT-PCR reads via MiXCR and lists one record per CDR3 protein. The table shows fewer than 500,000 distinct CDR3 sequences, with about a sixth occurring only once. Sequencing was carried out using blood, either unsorted or a sorted T cell fraction (not recorded which). Every receptor here comes from a human donor who was either an allogeneic HSCT recipient or a stem cell or donor lymphocyte infusion donor (not recorded which). It is not recorded whose cells these are; they may come from a transplant donor.

Only a few counts were recorded for this clonotype. The chain carries TRBV11-2 and TRBJ2-7; perhaps TRBD2 as D (5 bases). The germline V gene has CDR1 SGHAT and CDR2 FQNNGV. V was shortened by 3 bases and J by 2 bases, with 14 bases between the two germline ends. The CDR3 is made up of 15 amino acids. In nucleotides, the CDR3 is TGTGCCAGCAGCTTCAGGAGGCCTAGGACCTACGAGCAGTACTTC. Translating it yields CASSFRRPRTYEQYF.

This clonotype was detected only a few times. This sequence joins TRBV6-1 and TRBJ2-1, with no clear D. The CDR3 has 14 residues. CDR1 and CDR2 (germline): MNHNS, SASEGT. The V end was cut by 4 bases, the J end by 3 bases, with 10 bases between. The CDR3 is CASSGEQVYNEQFF. CDR3 DNA sequence: TGTGCCAGCAGTGGGGAACAAGTCTACAATGAGCAGTTCTTC.

This clonotype was seen more than once but under ten times. The chain is built from TRBV3-1 and TRBJ1-2, with D hard to call. The V gene lost 1 base and the J gene lost 13 bases, with 13 bases spanning the gap. Germline loops: CDR1 LGHDT, CDR2 YNNKEL (reference sequence). This CDR3 comprises 12 residues. The CDR3 DNA reads TGTGCCAGCAGCCAAGGGTACCGAGTCCGCACCTTC. Encoded protein: CASSQGYRVRTF.

Here the CDR3 reads CASSLAGGWSSYEQYF. DNA for the CDR3: TGCGCCAGCAGCTTGGCCGGGGGGTGGAGTTCCTACGAGCAGTACTTC. The gene calls are TRBV5-1 and TRBJ2-7, with TRBD2 identical over 7 bases. Per the germline V gene, CDR1 is SGHRS and CDR2 is YFSETQ. The CDR3 sequence is 16 residues long. V was clipped by 0 bases and J by 1 base; unmatched bases: 7.

CDR3 in amino acids: CASKQGNNEQFF. In DNA form, the CDR3 reads TGTGCCAGCAAACAGGGAAACAATGAGCAGTTCTTC. The rearrangement joins TRBV2 to TRBJ2-1; D perhaps matches TRBD1 (6 bases). The germline CDR1 and CDR2 sequences are SNHLY and FYNNEI. The CDR3 totals 12 residues. The V gene lost 7 bases and the J gene lost 5 bases, with 9 bases spanning the gap.

Concerning this clonotype itself: Mismatch with germline at one junction end may stem from a read error. The chain carries TRBV5-1 and TRBJ2-1; 9 nucleotides agree with TRBD1. The germline gives CDR1 SGHRS, CDR2 YFSETQ. The length of the CDR3 is 12 residues. This CDR3 is CASSLVGDREDF. The CDR3 DNA is TGCGCCAGCAGCTTAGTTGGGGACAGGGAGGATTTC.

The chain links TRBV30 to TRBJ1-1; D not resolved. Germline CDR1 reads GTSNPN; CDR2 reads SVGIG (reference sequence). The length of the CDR3 is 14 residues. V was shortened by 0 bases and J by 3 bases, with 11 bases between the two germline ends. The CDR3 is CAWSVRLGDTEAFF. CDR3 bases: TGTGCCTGGAGTGTACGGCTCGGGGACACTGAAGCTTTCTTT.

CDR3 DNA sequence: TGCAGCGTTGGTATGCTAGCGGGACGAGAGACCCAGTACTTC. Translation: CSVGMLAGRETQYF. The chain links TRBV29-1 to TRBJ2-5; the match to TRBD2 covers 9 bases. The V and J ends lost 4 bases and 4 bases, in that order; junction bases with no gene match: 7. This CDR3 region has 14 residues. Germline V gene sequence: CDR1 SQVTM, CDR2 ANQGSEA. Full variable domain (remainder filled in from reference TRBV29-1 and TRBJ2-5): SAVISQKPSRDICQRGTSLTIQCQVDSQVTMMFWYRQQPGQSLTLIATANQGSEATYESGFVIDKFPISRPNLTFSTLTVSNMSPEDSSIYLCSVGMLAGRETQYFGPGTRLLVL.

The chain joins TRBV10-3 to TRBJ2-1; 13 bases are a match to TRBD2. Per the germline V gene, CDR1 is ENHRY and CDR2 is SYGVKD. Trimming took 4 bases from V and 0 from J; bases not matched to a gene: 3. The CDR3 totals 17 residues. The DNA for the CDR3 is TGTGCCATCAGTGGACTAGCGGGGGGACGCTCCTACAATGAGCAGTTCTTC. Protein product: CAISGLAGGRSYNEQFF.

The V and J genes are TRBV18 and TRBJ2-2; 11 bases are shared with TRBD2. The CDR3 contains 20 residues. Germline CDR1 is KGHSH and CDR2 is LQKENI. V was pared by 6 bases and J by 0 bases, with 15 bases of the junction left unmatched. CDR3 nucleotide sequence: TGTGCCAGCTCTCAATCTAGGGGACTAGCGGTTATCGCGAACACCGGGGAGCTGTTTTTT. Protein product: CASSQSRGLAVIANTGELFF. Full variable domain (remainder filled in from reference TRBV18 and TRBJ2-2): NAGVMQNPRHLVRRRGQEARLRCSPMKGHSHVYWYRQLPEEGLKFMVYLQKENIIDESGMPKERFSAEFPKEGPSILRIQQVVRGDSAAYFCASSQSRGLAVIANTGELFFGEGSRLTVL.

V is TRBV25-1 and J is TRBJ2-1; no clear D gene. Germline V lookup: CDR1 MGHDK, CDR2 SYGVNS. This CDR3 region has 15 residues. The germline V and J ends were trimmed by 0 bases and 8 bases, with 14 bases remaining between them. The CDR3 region is CASSEYKAPGHEQFF. Written as DNA, the CDR3 is TGTGCCAGCAGTGAATATAAGGCCCCCGGCCATGAGCAGTTCTTC.

The chain employs TRBV5-1 and TRBJ2-1; 9 nucleotides agree with TRBD2. The V and J ends lost 2 bases and 7 bases, in that order; junction bases with no gene match: 13. The CDR3 loop spans 17 amino acids. CDR1 is SGHRS, CDR2 YFSETQ, per germline. The chain's CDR3 is CASSFPSAGGKKNEQFF. CDR3 coding DNA: TGCGCCAGCAGCTTCCCCTCCGCGGGGGGGAAGAAAAATGAGCAGTTCTTC.

This clonotype appeared a few times. The chain joins TRBV9 to TRBJ1-1; D ambiguous. Trimming left V 0 bases short and J 8 bases short, with 14 bases between. The length of the CDR3 is 14 residues. Germline V lookup: CDR1 SGDLS, CDR2 YYNGEE. CDR3 nucleotides: TGTGCCAGCAGCGTAGGGGAACCTGGAGAGGAAGCTTTCTTT. Protein product: CASSVGEPGEEAFF.

The rearrangement joins TRBV27 to TRBJ2-5; D is unresolved. The ends were cut back, 4 bases at V and 1 base at J, with 10 bases in the middle. The length of the CDR3 is 14 residues. From germline, CDR1 is MNHEY and CDR2 SMNVEV (reference sequence). The CDR3 DNA sequence: TGTGCCAGCAGTTCCCTGACTTTCCAAGAGACCCAGTACTTC. It translates to CASSSLTFQETQYF.

The rearrangement links TRBV19 to TRBJ2-1; D is perhaps TRBD1 (5 bases). The germline V gene has CDR1 LNHDA and CDR2 SQIVND (reference sequence). The V end was cut by 3 bases, the J end by 6 bases, with 9 bases between. The CDR3 runs 13 residues. CDR3 DNA sequence: TGTGCCAGTAGTATTACTGGGGCCAATGAGCAGTTCTTC. It specifies CASSITGANEQFF.

The chain recombines TRBV5-4 with TRBJ2-7; TRBD2 aligns across 10 bases. The germline V gene has CDR1 SGHNT and CDR2 YYREEE (reference sequence). The CDR3 is made up of 17 amino acids. The trim removed 0 bases at V and 2 bases at J, leaving 8 bases unmatched. CDR3 protein: CASSLVRLTSGPYEQYF. The CDR3 DNA follows: TGTGCCAGCAGCTTGGTGCGACTGACTAGCGGGCCCTACGAGCAGTACTTC.

The count of this clonotype is one. The germline gene is not matched at one end of the junction; a read error may be the cause. This chain connects TRBV20-1 to TRBJ2-5; weak D call: TRBD1 (6 bases). The germline V gene encodes CDR1 DFQATT and CDR2 SNEGSKA (reference sequence). This CDR3 comprises 11 residues. CDR3 region: CSAIRGETPYF. In DNA, the CDR3 is TGCAGTGCTATCAGGGGAGAGACCCCGTACTTC.

V gene TRBV20-1 combines with J gene TRBJ1-4, with unresolved D. The V gene's germline CDR1 is DFQATT and CDR2 SNEGSKA (reference sequence). This CDR3 is built from 13 residues. Trimming cost V 3 bases and J 8 bases, with 13 bases left between them. CDR3: CSASAGDREKLFF. In DNA, the CDR3 is TGCAGTGCTAGTGCCGGGGATAGGGAAAAACTGTTTTTT.

This clonotype was seen a few times. The V gene is TRBV7-9, the J gene TRBJ1-5; unclear D gene. Between the trimmed V and J ends, which lost 3 bases and 3 bases, there was a span of 9 bases. The CDR3 is 14 residues long. Germline V gene lookup returns CDR1 SEHNR and CDR2 FQNEAQ (reference sequence). CDR3 in DNA: TGTGCCAGCAGCTTGGGGAAGCTCAATCAGCCCCAGCATTTT. Translated, it gives CASSLGKLNQPQHF. Variable domain in full (rest from reference TRBV7-9 and TRBJ1-5): DTGVSQNPRHKITKRGQNVTFRCDPISEHNRLYWYRQTLGQGPEFLTYFQNEAQLEKSRLLSDRFSAERPKGSFSTLEIQRTEQGDSAMYLCASSLGKLNQPQHFGDGTRLSIL.

V is TRBV6-1 and J is TRBJ2-7; D is uncertain. The CDR3 is 15 residues long. The germline CDR1 and CDR2 sequences are MNHNS and SASEGT. Trimming cost V 1 base and J 5 bases, with 15 bases left between them. The CDR3 sequence: CASSEEVGPPHEQYF. The CDR3 region has the DNA TGTGCCAGCAGTGAAGAAGTAGGTCCCCCCCACGAGCAGTACTTC.

This clonotype was counted only a few times. The rearrangement joins TRBV12-3 or TRBV12-4 to TRBJ2-2; D might be TRBD2 (6 bases). CDR3 length: 14 residues. Trimming left V 3 bases short and J 6 bases short, with 11 bases between. CDR3 sequence reads: CASSLNGRAGELFF. The CDR3 DNA is TGTGCCAGCAGTTTGAACGGGAGAGCCGGGGAGCTGTTTTTT.

J is TRBJ1-1 and V is TRBV25-1, with D possibly TRBD1 on 5 matching bases. CDR1 and CDR2 (germline): MGHDK, SYGVNS. The V and J ends lost 6 bases and 0 bases respectively, with 11 bases between them. The CDR3 is 14 residues long. CDR3: CASRLTELNTEAFF. The CDR3 nucleotides read TGTGCCAGCAGACTGACAGAGCTGAACACTGAAGCTTTCTTT. The whole variable domain, filled in from reference TRBV25-1 and TRBJ1-1, reads EADIYQTPRYLVIGTGKKITLECSQTMGHDKMYWYQQDPGMELHLIHYSYGVNSTEKGDLSSESTVSRIRTEHFPLTLESARPSHTSQYLCASRLTELNTEAFFGQGTRLTVV.

This clonotype showed up just a few times. V gene TRBV15 combines with J gene TRBJ1-1; no clear D gene. CDR3 length: 15 residues. The germline V gene encodes CDR1 LNHNV and CDR2 YYDKDF (reference sequence). V was cut by 5 bases and J by 0 bases, with 13 bases left in between. The CDR3 region has the DNA TGTGCCACCAGCCAAGGGTGGCGGCTGAACACTGAAGCTTTCTTT. Amino acids: CATSQGWRLNTEAFF.

There are a few counts of this clonotype. CDR3 sequence reads: CSANKRERYNEQFF. The DNA for the CDR3 is TGCAGTGCTAACAAGCGGGAGCGCTACAATGAGCAGTTCTTC. The chain links TRBV20-1 to TRBJ2-1, with TRBD2 identical over 8 bases. The CDR3 runs to 14 residues. In germline, CDR1 is DFQATT, CDR2 SNEGSKA (reference sequence). The V gene end was trimmed by 4 bases and the J gene end by 3 bases; junction bases not matched to a gene: 5.

V usage is TRBV2 and J usage is TRBJ1-4, with D possibly TRBD1 on 5 matching bases. V was clipped by 6 bases and J by 3 bases, with 14 bases between them. Per germline, CDR1 SNHLY and CDR2 FYNNEI. The CDR3 loop spans 15 amino acids. The CDR3, as DNA: TGTGCCAGCAGCCGACCGGGACCCGCTAATGAAAAACTGTTTTTT. This translates into CASSRPGPANEKLFF.

This chain links TRBV20-1 with TRBJ2-1; D unresolved. V was clipped by 6 bases and J by 2 bases, with 17 bases between them. CDR3 length equals 15 residues. Germline CDR1 DFQATT, CDR2 SNEGSKA (reference sequence). DNA of the CDR3: TGCAGTGCCGTCTTTAATAGACGGCCCTACAATGAGCAGTTCTTC. Translated: CSAVFNRRPYNEQFF.